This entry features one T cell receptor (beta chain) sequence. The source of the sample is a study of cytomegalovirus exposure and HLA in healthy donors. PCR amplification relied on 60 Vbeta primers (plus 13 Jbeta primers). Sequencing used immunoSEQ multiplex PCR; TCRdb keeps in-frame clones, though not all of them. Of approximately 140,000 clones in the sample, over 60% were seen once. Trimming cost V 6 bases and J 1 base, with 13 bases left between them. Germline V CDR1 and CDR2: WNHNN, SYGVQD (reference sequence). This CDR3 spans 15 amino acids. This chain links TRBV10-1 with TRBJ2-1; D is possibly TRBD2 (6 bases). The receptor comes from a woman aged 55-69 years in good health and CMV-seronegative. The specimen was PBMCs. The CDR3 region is CASRGSGGSYNEQFF. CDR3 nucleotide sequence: TGCGCCAGCAGGGGTAGTGGGGGGTCCTACAATGAGCAGTTCTTC.